One sample yielded the 24 T cell receptor beta chains listed below, sequenced in a study of beta chain features in type 1 diabetes. Of the isolated RNA, all was reverse transcribed, and so the sequenced material was expressed TCRB transcripts. Data came from immunoSEQ multiplex PCR; TCRdb stores just in-frame clones and leaves some out. Of more than 350,000 clones in the sample, about an eighth were seen once. The sequencing input was naive CD4+ T cells from blood. The receptor source for this set is a woman under 30 in good health.

In this sample, this clone turned up a few times. This chain uses TRBV7-8 with TRBJ2-7; the D is unclear. Germline V lookup: CDR1 SGHVS, CDR2 FQNEAQ. The CDR3 length is 13 residues. V was pared by 1 base and J by 2 bases, with 6 bases between. The CDR3 nucleotides read TGTGCCAGCAGCTTAGGTGGGACCTACGAGCAGTACGTC. It encodes CASSLGGTYEQYV.

The chain combines TRBV4-2 with TRBJ2-3; 7 bases align to TRBD1. The CDR3 contains 16 residues. Germline values: CDR1 LGHNA, CDR2 YNFKEQ. Trimming at V came to 8 bases and at J to 3 bases, leaving 14 bases not matched to a gene. CDR3 loop: CASQAYRGSETDTQYF. The CDR3 DNA is TGTGCCAGCCAGGCCTACAGGGGCTCGGAGACAGATACGCAGTATTTT.

This clone was detected a few times. This chain joins TRBV5-1 and TRBJ2-5; 10 nucleotides line up with TRBD1. CDR1 is SGHRS, CDR2 YFSETQ, per germline. The CDR3 covers 16 residues. The J segment lost 2 bases and the V segment lost 0 bases, leaving 4 bases of the junction unmatched. CDR3 nucleotides: TGCGCCAGCAGCTTGGCTGACAGGGGGCGGCAAGAGACCCAGTACTTC. Translation gives CASSLADRGRQETQYF.

The chain uses TRBV4-2 and TRBJ1-6, with a tentative D call TRBD1 (5 bases). The germline V gene encodes CDR1 LGHNA and CDR2 YNFKEQ. The CDR3 covers 15 residues. V lost 3 bases and J lost 5, with 11 bases in between. The CDR3 region has the DNA TGTGCCAGCAGCCACCTCTTCAGGGATAATTCACCCCTCCACTTT. The encoded protein is CASSHLFRDNSPLHF.

The J gene is TRBJ2-1, the V gene TRBV5-6; D may match TRBD1 or TRBD2 (5 bases each). Looked up from germline, CDR1 is SGHDT and CDR2 is YYEEEE. Trimming stripped 3 bases from V and 6 bases from J, with 13 bases between. This CDR3 is built from 14 residues. CDR3 sequence: CASSSPGAFNEQFF. CDR3 bases: TGTGCCAGCAGCTCACCCGGGGCCTTCAATGAGCAGTTCTTC.

This clone has a handful of counts. The chain links TRBV9 to TRBJ2-3; 11 nucleotides agree with TRBD2. Germline V CDR1 and CDR2: SGDLS, YYNGEE. J gave up 5 bases and V 0 bases, and 5 bases lay outside the gene matches. The CDR3 extends over 16 amino acids. The CDR3 DNA sequence: TGTGCCAGCAGCGTAGCTAGCGGGGGGATAATAGATACGCAGTATTTT. This translates into CASSVASGGIIDTQYF.

This clone occurred a few times. A junction boundary mismatches the germline segment, possibly from a read error. Other DNA variants within this sample encode the same CDR3. The J gene is TRBJ2-2, the V gene TRBV29-1, with unresolved D. Germline V gene data show CDR1 as SQVTM and CDR2 as ANQGSEA. The CDR3 has 14 amino acids. CDR3 sequence (DNA): TGCAGCGTGGAAGGGTGGCAGAACACCGGGGAGCTGTTTTTT. This sequence encodes CSVEGWQNTGELFF.

This clone appeared a few times. The V gene is TRBV19, the J gene TRBJ2-1, with TRBD1 matching over 9 bases. The CDR3 loop spans 14 amino acids. The germline gives CDR1 LNHDA, CDR2 SQIVND (reference sequence). Trimming removed 7 bases from V and 3 bases from J; junction bases left unmatched: 4. CDR3: CASIRGQGYNEQFF. The CDR3 DNA reads as TGTGCCAGTATTAGGGGACAGGGCTACAATGAGCAGTTCTTC.

The chain is built from TRBV30 and TRBJ2-7; tentative D call: TRBD2 (5 bases). V lost 2 bases and J lost 4, with 15 bases in between. Per germline, CDR1 GTSNPN and CDR2 SVGIG (reference sequence). The CDR3 is 14 amino acids. CDR3 region: CAWSRGANGYEQYF. The CDR3 nucleotides read TGTGCCTGGAGTCGGGGAGCTAACGGGTACGAGCAGTACTTC.

In its sample, this clone was seen a few times. This chain connects TRBV5-6 to TRBJ1-5; perhaps TRBD1 as D (6 bases). Germline V lookup: CDR1 SGHDT, CDR2 YYEEEE. V was clipped by 0 bases and J by 6 bases, with 7 bases between them. This CDR3 has 13 amino acids. CDR3 in DNA: TGTGCCAGCAGCTTGGACAGGGCTCAGCCCCAGCATTTT. This gives the protein CASSLDRAQPQHF.

In this sample, this clone turned up a few times. This CDR3 reads CASSATWGGNSPLHF. The DNA of the CDR3 is TGTGCCAGCAGCGCGACGTGGGGGGGGAATTCACCCCTCCACTTT. The chain carries TRBV9 and TRBJ1-6, with D maybe TRBD1 (5 bases). Trimming removed 3 bases at V and 7 bases at J, with 14 bases between. CDR3 length equals 15 residues. Germline V gene lookup returns CDR1 SGDLS and CDR2 YYNGEE. The variable domain in full, completed from reference TRBV9 and TRBJ1-6, reads DSGVTQTPKHLITATGQRVTLRCSPRSGDLSVYWYQQSLDQGLQFLIQYYNGEERAKGNILERFSAQQFPDLHSELNLSSLELGDSALYFCASSATWGGNSPLHFGNGTRLTVT.

The rearrangement uses TRBV28 and TRBJ1-2; D is uncertain. Germline V gives CDR1 MDHEN, CDR2 SYDVKM. CDR3 length: 13 residues. The V gene lost 2 bases and the J gene lost 5 bases, with 9 bases spanning the gap. The CDR3 spells CASSLMPPYGYTF. Written as DNA, the CDR3 is TGTGCCAGCAGTTTAATGCCTCCTTATGGCTACACCTTC.

The chain recombines TRBV13 with TRBJ2-3; 10 bases are shared with TRBD1. CDR1 and CDR2 from the germline V gene are PRHDT and FYEKMQ (reference sequence). This CDR3 is 16 amino acids long. Trimming cost V 0 bases and J 4 bases; bases outside gene matches: 4. The CDR3 is CASSLGTGGLADTQYF. CDR3 DNA sequence: TGTGCCAGCAGCTTAGGGACAGGGGGCTTGGCAGATACGCAGTATTTT.

This clone was recorded a few times. The chain has TRBV7-8 and TRBJ2-1; TRBD1 might be the D (6 bases). CDR1 is SGHVS, CDR2 FQNEAQ, per germline. This CDR3 is 14 amino acids long. V lost 5 bases and J lost 4, with 12 bases in between. Here the CDR3 DNA reads TGTGCCAGCAGCCCAAGACAGGAGTACAATGAGCAGTTCTTC. Its translation: CASSPRQEYNEQFF. Looking up the rest from reference TRBV7-8 and TRBJ2-1 gives the full variable domain: GAGVSQSPRYKVAKRGQDVALRCDPISGHVSLFWYQQALGQGPEFLTYFQNEAQLDKSGLPSDRFFAERPEGSVSTLKIQRTQQEDSAVYLCASSPRQEYNEQFFGPGTRLTVL.

This rearrangement joins TRBV7-3 to TRBJ2-3; no reliable D call. Trimming cost V 2 bases and J 6 bases, with 12 bases left between them. CDR3 length: 14 residues. Germline assignment: CDR1 SGHTA and CDR2 FQGTGA. The CDR3 region is CASSLAAGPDTQYF. CDR3 nucleotide sequence: TGTGCCAGCAGCTTAGCGGCTGGGCCGGATACGCAGTATTTT.

The gene calls are TRBV7-2 and TRBJ2-2; 7 positions match TRBD1. This CDR3 contains 15 residues. V dropped 4 bases and J dropped 2; count of bases not matched to a gene: 4. CDR1 and CDR2 from the germline V gene are SGHTA and FQGNSA. CDR3 DNA: TGTGCCAGCAGCTCGGGACAGCTAAACACCGGGGAGCTGTTTTTT. Protein product: CASSSGQLNTGELFF.

This clone has more than one count but fewer than ten. The V gene is TRBV7-3, the J gene TRBJ2-1, with D possibly being TRBD2 (7 bases). This CDR3 is built from 14 residues. Per germline, CDR1 SGHTA and CDR2 FQGTGA. The V end lost 8 bases, the J end lost 9 bases, and 20 bases lay between the germline ends. The CDR3 region has the DNA TGTGCCAGCGGCCGCGGGGGCGGTGATAGTGAGCAGTTCTTC. Amino acid sequence: CASGRGGGDSEQFF.

This clone was seen only a few times. The chain is built from TRBV29-1 and TRBJ2-5, with D possibly TRBD2 on 6 matching bases. The CDR3 has 13 amino acids. Trimming took off 6 bases at V and 3 bases at J, with 14 bases between the two ends. From germline, CDR1 is SQVTM and CDR2 ANQGSEA. CDR3 amino acids: CSVRRGVEETQYF. The CDR3 nucleotides are TGCAGCGTAAGGCGGGGAGTCGAAGAGACCCAGTACTTC.

This chain connects TRBV10-3 to TRBJ2-1; maybe TRBD1 (7 bases). Germline V CDR1 and CDR2: ENHRY, SYGVKD. V lost 6 bases, J lost 2 bases, and 14 bases lay in between. This CDR3 contains 15 residues. The CDR3 DNA sequence: TGTGCCATCAGGGAGGCAGGGGGGACCTACAATGAGCAGTTCTTC. This sequence encodes CAIREAGGTYNEQFF.

V gene TRBV27 combines with J gene TRBJ2-3; 7 nucleotides agree with TRBD2. CDR1 is MNHEY and CDR2 is SMNVEV in the germline V gene (reference sequence). Trimming took 5 bases from V and 5 from J; bases not matched to a gene: 13. This CDR3 comprises 16 residues. In nucleotides, the CDR3 is TGTGCCAGCAGTCTGGAGCCGGGACTACGGGGAGATACGCAGTATTTT. It is translated as CASSLEPGLRGDTQYF.

This clone turned up a few times. The J gene is TRBJ2-3, the V gene TRBV2, with a tentative D call TRBD2 (6 bases). The CDR3 runs to 15 residues. CDR1 SNHLY and CDR2 FYNNEI come from the germline V gene. Trimming removed 7 bases at V and 3 bases at J, with 17 bases between. The CDR3 protein is CASTRGRLGTDTQYF. The CDR3 nucleotides read TGTGCCAGCACTCGTGGGAGGCTTGGTACAGATACGCAGTATTTT.

The chain couples TRBV6-5 to TRBJ1-4; D is ambiguous. The germline V and J ends were trimmed by 2 bases and 11 bases, with 12 bases remaining between them. The CDR3 totals 13 residues. Germline-derived CDR1 and CDR2 are MNHEY and SVGAGI. CDR3 coding DNA: TGTGCCAGCAGTTACGAATCTGGGGTTAAACTGTTTTTT. Its translation: CASSYESGVKLFF.

This clone was detected only a few times. The chain joins TRBV6-5 to TRBJ2-1, with D unclear. The germline V gene has CDR1 MNHEY and CDR2 SVGAGI. Trimming pared 6 bases from V and 7 bases from J, leaving 16 bases between. CDR3 length: 14 amino acids. In nucleotides, the CDR3 is TGTGCCAGCAGCCTCGACTCGGTGCGGAATGAGCAGTTCTTC. Translated, it gives CASSLDSVRNEQFF.

This clone has just a few counts. The chain employs TRBV10-3 and TRBJ1-2; 9 nucleotides align to TRBD1. The CDR3 is 13 amino acids. Trimming removed 6 bases from V and 6 bases from J; junction bases left unmatched: 5. Germline V lookup: CDR1 ENHRY, CDR2 SYGVKD. The CDR3 spells CAIRRTGADGYTF. CDR3 nucleotide sequence: TGTGCCATCAGGAGGACAGGGGCAGATGGCTACACCTTC.